These T cell receptor beta chains were read from a single sample in a study of metastatic and nonmetastatic thyroid tumors. TCRdb re-called clones from the PCR reads using MiXCR. The sample includes 32,000 or so clones, about 18% seen only once; the top ten take about 6.8%. Sequenced input: blood. The receptor set was obtained from a male donor with papillary thyroid cancer or a benign thyroid nodule (not recorded which). Some clones in this sample may be carry-over from other donors' samples. CDR3s include the opening cysteine and the closing phenylalanine or tryptophan. Fields, in order: J gene, V gene, D gene, clone size, CDR3 DNA, CDR3 protein. A D gene is named only where the DNA matches it firmly. For some rows the clone size is stated as once, few or many, or as a class when expanded; others skip it.

j_call: TRBJ1-2
v_call: TRBV29-1
d_call: NA
clone_size: many
cdr3_nt: TGCAGCGTCTCCTCAGGTGACTATGGCTACACCTTC
cdr3_aa: CSVSSGDYGYTF

j_call: TRBJ2-7
v_call: TRBV20-1
d_call: TRBD2
clone_size: many
cdr3_nt: TGCAGTGCTAGAGATACGGGGTGGGATAGCGGGATTGAGCAGTACTTC
cdr3_aa: CSARDTGWDSGIEQYF

j_call: TRBJ2-1
v_call: TRBV9
d_call: TRBD1
clone_size: NA
cdr3_nt: TGTGCCAGCAGCCGCCGGGACAGTTCCTACAATGAGCAGTTCTTC
cdr3_aa: CASSRRDSSYNEQFF

j_call: TRBJ1-5
v_call: TRBV6-1
d_call: NA
clone_size: NA
cdr3_nt: TGTGCCAGCAGTGAAGGGGGAGGCGGCCAGCCCCAGCATTTT
cdr3_aa: CASSEGGGGQPQHF

j_call: TRBJ2-5
v_call: TRBV6-2/TRBV6-3
d_call: TRBD1
clone_size: NA
cdr3_nt: TGTGCCAGCGGGACCGGGACAGGTTGGTACCAAGAGAACCCGTACTTC
cdr3_aa: CASGTGTGWYQENPYF

j_call: TRBJ1-5
v_call: TRBV6-1
d_call: NA
clone_size: many
cdr3_nt: TGTGCCACGGGAGGACTCATCCAACTTCAGCCCCAGCATTTT
cdr3_aa: CATGGLIQLQPQHF

j_call: TRBJ2-3
v_call: TRBV5-4
d_call: NA
clone_size: many
cdr3_nt: TGTGCCAGCAGCTTGGGAGAAGGGAGACGCACAGATACGCAGTATTTT
cdr3_aa: CASSLGEGRRTDTQYF

j_call: TRBJ2-7
v_call: TRBV7-2
d_call: NA
clone_size: NA
cdr3_nt: TGTGCCAGCTCCCAGGCGGTGGGTATGGCCTACGAGCAGTACTTC
cdr3_aa: CASSQAVGMAYEQYF

j_call: TRBJ2-2
v_call: TRBV12-3/TRBV12-4
d_call: NA
clone_size: many
cdr3_nt: TGTGCCAGCAGTTTACTAGACACCGGGGAGCTGTTTTTT
cdr3_aa: CASSLLDTGELFF

j_call: TRBJ2-5
v_call: TRBV20-1
d_call: NA
clone_size: many
cdr3_nt: TGCAGTGCCGCACGTCCCCCCGATGAGACCCAGTACTTC
cdr3_aa: CSAARPPDETQYF

j_call: TRBJ1-1
v_call: TRBV28
d_call: NA
clone_size: NA
cdr3_nt: TGTGCCAGCAGAACTCCGTTGCTCAACACTGAAGCTTTCTTT
cdr3_aa: CASRTPLLNTEAFF

j_call: TRBJ1-6
v_call: TRBV5-6
d_call: NA
clone_size: NA
cdr3_nt: TGTGCCAGCAGCTTGGGTGGGGACCCTTATAATTCACCCCTCCACTTT
cdr3_aa: CASSLGGDPYNSPLHF

j_call: TRBJ2-5
v_call: TRBV10-3
d_call: NA
clone_size: many
cdr3_nt: TGTGCCACCCTAATCGAGGGTTTCGAGACCCAGTACTTC
cdr3_aa: CATLIEGFETQYF

j_call: TRBJ2-5
v_call: TRBV6-1
d_call: TRBD2
clone_size: many
cdr3_nt: TGTGCCAGCCAGATCGGGACTAGCTTAGTAGAGACCCAGTACTTC
cdr3_aa: CASQIGTSLVETQYF

j_call: TRBJ2-7
v_call: TRBV18
d_call: TRBD1
clone_size: many
cdr3_nt: TGTGCCAGCTCCCCCAACCCCGGGACAGGGTCCTACGAGCAGTACTTC
cdr3_aa: CASSPNPGTGSYEQYF

j_call: TRBJ2-3
v_call: TRBV14
d_call: NA
clone_size: many
cdr3_nt: TGTGCCAGCAGCCCGTATTATGAGCACGATACGCAGTATTTT
cdr3_aa: CASSPYYEHDTQYF

j_call: TRBJ2-2
v_call: TRBV12-5
d_call: TRBD2
clone_size: many
cdr3_nt: TGTGCTAGTGGCGAACCTCACGGGACTAGCCCGAACACCGGGGAGCTGTTTTTT
cdr3_aa: CASGEPHGTSPNTGELFF

j_call: TRBJ2-3
v_call: TRBV27
d_call: TRBD1
clone_size: many
cdr3_nt: TGTGCCAGCAGTCCAGGACAGGGTCGGCGAGATACGCAGTATTTT
cdr3_aa: CASSPGQGRRDTQYF

j_call: TRBJ2-1
v_call: TRBV4-2
d_call: TRBD2
clone_size: NA
cdr3_nt: TGTGCCAGCAGCCAGGCGGGCGGGGGGGCCGGGAATGAGCAGTTCTTC
cdr3_aa: CASSQAGGGAGNEQFF

j_call: TRBJ2-2
v_call: TRBV20-1
d_call: TRBD1
clone_size: many
cdr3_nt: TGCAGTGCTAGAGATCGGGCGTCGGGACAGGGGAACACCGGGGAGCTGTTTTTT
cdr3_aa: CSARDRASGQGNTGELFF

j_call: TRBJ2-7
v_call: TRBV27
d_call: NA
clone_size: few
cdr3_nt: TGTGCCAGCAGTTTTGGGGCTTACTCCCACGAGCAGTACTTC
cdr3_aa: CASSFGAYSHEQYF

j_call: TRBJ2-1
v_call: TRBV19
d_call: NA
clone_size: many
cdr3_nt: TGTGCCAGTAGTATGGGTGTGGAGGGGACCTACAATGAGCAGTTCTTC
cdr3_aa: CASSMGVEGTYNEQFF

j_call: TRBJ1-2
v_call: TRBV10-3
d_call: NA
clone_size: many
cdr3_nt: TGTGCCATCAGTGAAACAGGGTCTAACTATGGCTACACCTTC
cdr3_aa: CAISETGSNYGYTF

j_call: TRBJ1-3
v_call: TRBV29-1
d_call: NA
clone_size: many
cdr3_nt: TGCAGCGTTGGGGACAATTACTCTGGAAACACCATATATTTT
cdr3_aa: CSVGDNYSGNTIYF

j_call: TRBJ2-1
v_call: TRBV6-1
d_call: TRBD2
clone_size: many
cdr3_nt: TGTGCCAGCAGCTGGGGGACTAGCGGGGGCTACAATGAGCAGTTCTTC
cdr3_aa: CASSWGTSGGYNEQFF

j_call: TRBJ2-1
v_call: TRBV20-1
d_call: TRBD2
clone_size: many
cdr3_nt: TGCAGTGCTGAGGACGGGGGGGCCGGTCATTACAATGAGCAGTTCTTC
cdr3_aa: CSAEDGGAGHYNEQFF

j_call: TRBJ2-3
v_call: TRBV27
d_call: NA
clone_size: medium-sized
cdr3_nt: TGTGCCAGCAGTTTTGCAGGGACTAGCACAGATACGCAGTATTTT
cdr3_aa: CASSFAGTSTDTQYF

j_call: TRBJ2-2
v_call: TRBV4-1
d_call: NA
clone_size: many
cdr3_nt: TGCGCCAGCAGCCAAGACTCGGGGGCGAGCACCGGGGAGCTGTTTTTT
cdr3_aa: CASSQDSGASTGELFF

j_call: TRBJ2-1
v_call: TRBV13
d_call: NA
clone_size: many
cdr3_nt: TGTGCCAGCAGCTTCGGGGCCGGGACCAGGTACAATGAGCAGTTCTTC
cdr3_aa: CASSFGAGTRYNEQFF

j_call: TRBJ2-1
v_call: TRBV3-1
d_call: NA
clone_size: NA
cdr3_nt: TGTGCCAGCAGCCAAGGACCACTAGAATTGGGGTTTGGGCAGTTCTTC
cdr3_aa: CASSQGPLELGFGQFF

j_call: TRBJ2-1
v_call: TRBV29-1
d_call: NA
clone_size: many
cdr3_nt: TGCAGCGCTGGCCGATCAGGGGACAATGAGCAGTTCTTC
cdr3_aa: CSAGRSGDNEQFF

j_call: TRBJ2-1
v_call: TRBV7-8
d_call: NA
clone_size: NA
cdr3_nt: TGTGCCAGCATCTTATCAACCCAGGGGTTCAGGGGGCAGTTCTTC
cdr3_aa: CASILSTQGFRGQFF

j_call: TRBJ2-1
v_call: TRBV5-8
d_call: NA
clone_size: many
cdr3_nt: TGTGCCAGCAGCCCGGTGCATGAGCAGTTCTTC
cdr3_aa: CASSPVHEQFF

j_call: TRBJ2-7
v_call: TRBV6-1
d_call: TRBD2
clone_size: NA
cdr3_nt: TGTGCCAGCACCCCCTTCCTGACTAGCGGTAGTGCTTACGAGCAGTACTTC
cdr3_aa: CASTPFLTSGSAYEQYF

j_call: TRBJ2-7
v_call: TRBV6-1
d_call: NA
clone_size: medium-sized
cdr3_nt: TGTGCCAGCGAGCCCTCTTGGTCCTACGAGCAGTACTTC
cdr3_aa: CASEPSWSYEQYF

j_call: TRBJ1-2
v_call: TRBV2
d_call: TRBD1
clone_size: many
cdr3_nt: TGTGCCAGCAGTGAAGCCGATCCCGGGACAGGGATCTATGGCTACACCTTC
cdr3_aa: CASSEADPGTGIYGYTF

j_call: TRBJ1-1
v_call: TRBV30
d_call: NA
clone_size: many
cdr3_nt: TGTGCCTGGACAGCTCCAGGGGTGAGGAACACTGAAGCTTTCTTT
cdr3_aa: CAWTAPGVRNTEAFF

j_call: TRBJ1-4
v_call: TRBV6-6
d_call: NA
clone_size: many
cdr3_nt: TGTGCCAGCAGTTACGACAGCGAAAAACTGTTTTTT
cdr3_aa: CASSYDSEKLFF

j_call: TRBJ1-6
v_call: TRBV28
d_call: NA
clone_size: medium-sized
cdr3_nt: TGTGCCAGCAGTTTATGGGGAGGGGGAGATAATTCACCCCTCCACTTT
cdr3_aa: CASSLWGGGDNSPLHF

j_call: TRBJ2-7
v_call: TRBV5-1
d_call: TRBD1
clone_size: once
cdr3_nt: TGCGCCAGCAGCTTGGATTACCTTGACAGGGGGCAATACGAGCAGTACTTC
cdr3_aa: CASSLDYLDRGQYEQYF

j_call: TRBJ2-7
v_call: TRBV5-1
d_call: TRBD1
clone_size: NA
cdr3_nt: TGCGCCAGCAGCCGACAGGGGCACACCTACGAGCAGTACTTC
cdr3_aa: CASSRQGHTYEQYF

j_call: TRBJ1-5
v_call: TRBV20-1
d_call: TRBD1
clone_size: many
cdr3_nt: TGCAGTGCTCACAGGGGTTATCAGCCCCAGCATTTT
cdr3_aa: CSAHRGYQPQHF

j_call: TRBJ1-6
v_call: TRBV12-3/TRBV12-4
d_call: NA
clone_size: few
cdr3_nt: TGTGCCAGCAGCCTACAGAATTCACCCCTCCACTTT
cdr3_aa: CASSLQNSPLHF

j_call: TRBJ1-1
v_call: TRBV2
d_call: TRBD1
clone_size: many
cdr3_nt: TGTGCCAGCATGGGGACAGGGGGGAACACTGAAGCTTTCTTT
cdr3_aa: CASMGTGGNTEAFF

j_call: TRBJ2-3
v_call: TRBV5-8
d_call: NA
clone_size: many
cdr3_nt: TGTGCCAGCAGCTCAAAAGGCTGGGATACGCAGTATTTT
cdr3_aa: CASSSKGWDTQYF

j_call: TRBJ2-7
v_call: TRBV5-1
d_call: NA
clone_size: NA
cdr3_nt: TGCGCCAGCAGCTTTTCCACGTACGACGAGCAGTACTTC
cdr3_aa: CASSFSTYDEQYF

j_call: TRBJ2-3
v_call: TRBV5-4
d_call: NA
clone_size: many
cdr3_nt: TGTGCCAGCGCCCACAGGGGACTCACAGATACGCAGTATTTT
cdr3_aa: CASAHRGLTDTQYF

j_call: TRBJ2-5
v_call: TRBV6-1
d_call: TRBD2
clone_size: many
cdr3_nt: TGTGCCAGCAGTGAAGGGACTAGCCAAGAGACCCAGTACTTC
cdr3_aa: CASSEGTSQETQYF